The rows below give T cell receptor beta chains drawn from one sample of a study of T cell changes during pregnancy in multiple sclerosis. Method: immunoSEQ multiplex PCR; TCRdb's copy keeps in-frame clones and lacks some. Among over 45,000 clones listed, about 93% were seen once. The source material was CD8+ T cells from peripheral blood mononuclear cells, sampled in the third trimester of pregnancy. These receptor sequences come from a female donor with multiple sclerosis, enrolled in a pregnancy study. Both conserved end residues are part of each CDR3. D genes are given only for firm matches. Not every row has a clone size; where given, it reads once, few, many or a size class.

DNA,CDR3,size,length,D,J,V
TGTGCCAGCAGCGGACGACTAGCGGGAGAGACCCAGTACTTC,CASSGRLAGETQYF,-,14,TRBD2,TRBJ2-5,TRBV7-9
TGTGCCAGCAGTCAAGGGGGTCAGCCCCAGCATTTT,CASSQGGQPQHF,-,12,-,TRBJ1-5,TRBV27
TGTGCCAGCAAAGACAGGGCTGGAGACATCGAGCAGTACTTC,CASKDRAGDIEQYF,once,14,TRBD1,TRBJ2-7,TRBV6-4
TGTGCCAGCAGTTACGGTAGCGGGAGAAGCGCAGATACGCAGTATTTT,CASSYGSGRSADTQYF,-,16,TRBD2,TRBJ2-3,TRBV6-5
TGTGCCAGCAGCTTGGCCCCTAGCGAAGAGCAGTTCTTC,CASSLAPSEEQFF,few,13,-,TRBJ2-1,TRBV5-5
TGTGCCAGCAGTGATGGCAGGGGAGACACTGAAGCTTTCTTT,CASSDGRGDTEAFF,-,14,-,TRBJ1-1,TRBV6-4
TGTGCCAGCAGCCCCGCGAGGTTCGAGCAGTACTTC,CASSPARFEQYF,-,12,-,TRBJ2-7,TRBV7-2
TGCAGCGTTGACCCCAGGGTGGCTACTGAGCAGTTCTTC,CSVDPRVATEQFF,-,13,-,TRBJ2-1,TRBV29-1
TGTGCCAGCAGCGTAGGAGGGAATGAGCAGTACTTC,CASSVGGNEQYF,-,12,-,TRBJ2-7,TRBV9
TGTGCCAGCAGCACTACTAGCGGGAGGGCCGGGAATGAGCAGTTCTTC,CASSTTSGRAGNEQFF,few,16,TRBD2,TRBJ2-1,TRBV13
TGTGCCAGCAGCAAAGACGACAGGGGGCCCTGCGGAGAGACCCAGTACTTC,CASSKDDRGPCGETQYF,-,17,-,TRBJ2-5,TRBV21-1
TGTGCCAGCAGCTCCGGGGGGGAAAGGACCGAGACCCAGTACTTC,CASSSGGERTETQYF,-,15,TRBD2,TRBJ2-5,TRBV13
TGTGCCAGCAGCCTCGGACAGTACTCCTACGAGCAGTACTTC,CASSLGQYSYEQYF,-,14,-,TRBJ2-7,TRBV7-6
TGTGCCAGCAGCAAAACCCTGAGAGCCGGGACTGACCTGGCCAGGTTCGAGACCCAGTACTTC,CASSKTLRAGTDLARFETQYF,-,21,-,TRBJ2-5,TRBV21-1
TGTGCCAGTAGTTGGAGTGATCTTCCCCCGGTATGGGAGCAGTACTTC,CASSWSDLPPVWEQYF,-,16,-,TRBJ2-7,TRBV19
TGCGCCAGCTCGGAGGGCAGCGGGAGTGGTTACGAGCAGTACTTC,CASSEGSGSGYEQYF,once,15,TRBD2,TRBJ2-7,TRBV4-3
TGCAGCGTTGATGCCGGCAGCATAGCCTCTGGAAACACCATATATTTT,CSVDAGSIASGNTIYF,-,16,-,TRBJ1-3,TRBV29-1
TGTGCCAGCAGTTACGAGACAGACTATGGCTACACCTTC,CASSYETDYGYTF,-,13,-,TRBJ1-2,TRBV6-5
TGTGCCAGCAGCGTAGAAGGAGAGGTGGCCGGGGAGCTGTTTTTT,CASSVEGEVAGELFF,-,15,-,TRBJ2-2,TRBV9
TGTGCCAGCAGGCACGCCGGGACTAGACACAATGAGCAGTTCTTC,CASRHAGTRHNEQFF,-,15,TRBD2,TRBJ2-1,TRBV14
TGCGCCAGCAGCTTGGCCCTCGGCGGAACGAACACTGAAGCTTTCTTT,CASSLALGGTNTEAFF,-,16,-,TRBJ1-1,TRBV5-1